This passage covers 31 T cell receptor beta chains from one sample sequenced in a study of shared clonotypes between healthy human individuals. Assay: immunoSEQ multiplex PCR; the TCRdb copy retains only in-frame clones and omits some. Among around 500,000 clones listed, roughly 80% were seen once. Sequenced input: PBMCs. These receptors came from a woman between 35 and 50 years old in good health. Some clones in this sample may be carry-over from other donors' samples.

The CDR3 region is CASRAGLAGFYNEQFF. As DNA, the CDR3 is TGTGCCAGCAGGGCCGGACTAGCGGGATTTTACAATGAGCAGTTCTTC. J is TRBJ2-1 and V is TRBV28; the match to TRBD2 covers 12 bases. The J segment lost 4 bases and the V segment lost 6 bases, leaving 7 bases of the junction unmatched. The CDR3 spans 16 residues. Germline assignment: CDR1 MDHEN and CDR2 SYDVKM.

The CDR3 loop reads CASSSLGYTF. CDR3 sequence (DNA): TGTGCCAGCAGTTCGCTTGGCTACACCTTC. The chain is built from TRBV28 and TRBJ1-2; D is undetermined. CDR1 and CDR2 from the germline V gene are MDHEN and SYDVKM. Deletions cut 4 bases from V and 7 bases from J, with 4 bases between. There are 10 residues in the CDR3.

The rearrangement links TRBV30 to TRBJ2-3; D gene uncertain. The CDR3 is 16 residues long. Trimming cost V 1 base and J 0 bases, with 14 bases left between them. Germline assignment: CDR1 GTSNPN and CDR2 SVGIG (reference sequence). CDR3 amino acids: CAWSGGQRTSTDTQYF. In nucleotides, the CDR3 is TGTGCCTGGAGTGGGGGTCAGCGAACTAGCACAGATACGCAGTATTTT.

Worth noting for this clone: This sequence is one base from a far larger clone and is likely a read error. Other nucleotide sequences from this sample produce the same CDR3. The chain joins TRBV5-1 to TRBJ1-1, with unresolved D. With 4 bases removed from V and 4 bases from J, the gap between germline ends came to 14 bases. Germline CDR1 and CDR2: SGHRS and YFSETQ. The CDR3 has 14 amino acids. This chain's CDR3 is CASSPRVEGTEAFF. The CDR3 bases are TGCGCCAGCAGCCCGAGAGTTGAGGGCACTGAAGCTTTCTTT. Full variable domain (missing parts from reference TRBV5-1 and TRBJ1-1): KAGVTQTPRYLIKTRGQQVTLSCSPISGHRSVSWYQQTPGQGLQFLFEYFSETQRNKGNFPGRFSGRQFSNSRSEMNVSTLELGDSALYLCASSPRVEGTEAFFGQGTRLTVV.

The genes are TRBV18 and TRBJ2-7; D unresolved. This CDR3 is 14 amino acids long. Trimming removed 0 bases from V and 2 bases from J, with 8 bases in between. The germline V gene has CDR1 KGHSH and CDR2 LQKENI. CDR3 in amino acids: CASSPPAGAYEQYF. CDR3 sequence (DNA): TGTGCCAGCTCACCACCAGCTGGGGCCTACGAGCAGTACTTC.

Note on this clone: Given a far larger clone just one base away, this is likely a sequencing read error. The same CDR3 is also encoded by other DNA sequences in this sample. The V and J genes are TRBV14 and TRBJ1-1, with D perhaps TRBD1 (5 bases). CDR3 length equals 16 residues. Germline-derived CDR1 and CDR2 are SGHDN and FVKESK. CDR3 nucleotide sequence: TGTGCCAGCAGCCCCCTAGGAGGGGCGGTTAACACCGAAGCTTTCTTT. This codes for CASSPLGGAVNTEAFF.

The chain joins TRBV2 to TRBJ2-2; D unresolved. Germline V gene lookup returns CDR1 SNHLY and CDR2 FYNNEI. This CDR3 is built from 13 residues. Trimming left V 5 bases short and J 6 bases short, with 10 bases between. The CDR3 here is CASSRIGSGELFF. In DNA form, the CDR3 reads TGTGCCAGCAGTCGAATAGGGTCCGGGGAGCTGTTTTTT.

This clone was recorded a few times. A read error is likely here: a far larger clone is one base away. This rearrangement joins TRBV28 to TRBJ2-6, with D unclear. Germline loops: CDR1 MDHEN, CDR2 SYDVKM. V was pared by 11 bases and J by 5 bases, with 10 bases between. The CDR3 contains 12 residues. CDR3 protein: CAVRSRANVLTF. DNA for the CDR3: TGTGCCGTCAGGTCTAGGGCCAACGTCCTGACTTTC.

The J gene is TRBJ1-1, the V gene TRBV18; possible D gene TRBD1, 5 bases. Germline values: CDR1 KGHSH, CDR2 LQKENI. Between the trimmed V and J ends, which lost 4 bases and 0 bases, there was a span of 9 bases. This CDR3 spans 14 amino acids. CDR3: CASSLYRMNTEAFF. CDR3 DNA sequence: TGTGCCAGCTCACTATACAGGATGAACACTGAAGCTTTCTTT.

This clone was seen only once. The rearrangement joins TRBV7-9 to TRBJ2-7; possibly TRBD2 for D (6 bases). The CDR3 runs 13 residues. V was shortened by 5 bases and J by 6 bases, with 14 bases between the two germline ends. The germline V gene encodes CDR1 SEHNR and CDR2 FQNEAQ (reference sequence). The CDR3 is CASSQRRGGEQYF. The CDR3 nucleotides read TGTGCCAGCAGCCAACGGCGGGGAGGCGAGCAGTACTTC.

The genes are TRBV4-1 and TRBJ1-1; 9 nucleotides match TRBD1. Germline V gives CDR1 MGHRA, CDR2 YSYEKL. The ends lost 8 bases at V and 4 bases at J; junction bases unmatched: 11. The CDR3 spans 15 residues. The CDR3 loop reads CASVGTGSGGTEAFF. In DNA form, the CDR3 reads TGCGCCAGCGTCGGGACAGGGAGTGGGGGCACTGAAGCTTTCTTT.

The rearrangement uses TRBV30 and TRBJ1-1, with TRBD1 matching over 8 bases. The CDR3 runs 15 residues. Germline V CDR1 and CDR2: GTSNPN, SVGIG (reference sequence). Germline trimming cut 2 bases from V and 9 bases from J; bases unmatched to any gene: 14. The CDR3 DNA is TGTGCCTGGAGTCCCGGTTTTGACACAGGGGGTCAAGCTTTCTTT. It codes for CAWSPGFDTGGQAFF.

V gene TRBV11-3 combines with J gene TRBJ2-2; 10 bases agree with TRBD2. V shed 4 bases and J 5 bases; nucleotides not matched to a gene: 7. CDR3 length: 16 amino acids. CDR1 and CDR2 from the germline V gene are SGHNT and YENEEA. CDR3 region: CASSSPLAGDTGELFF. In nucleotides, the CDR3 is TGTGCCAGCAGCTCGCCGCTAGCGGGAGATACCGGGGAGCTGTTTTTT.

The chain combines TRBV30 with TRBJ2-5, with 8 bases that match TRBD2. The DNA end lines up better with TRBJ2-7; the J call may be wrong. Germline V CDR1 and CDR2: GTSNPN, SVGIG (reference sequence). This CDR3 contains 14 residues. The CDR3 spells CAWRRGVSTYEQYF. The CDR3 DNA sequence: TGTGCCTGGAGGCGGGGGGTAAGCACCTACGAGCAGTACTTC.

This sequence joins TRBV18 and TRBJ2-7; 9 bases map to TRBD1. J gave up 3 bases and V 2 bases, and 5 bases lay outside the gene matches. CDR3 length: 15 residues. CDR1 KGHSH and CDR2 LQKENI come from the germline V gene. In DNA form, the CDR3 reads TGTGCCAGCTCACCAATGGGGGGACAGGGCTACGAGCAGTACTTC. It is translated as CASSPMGGQGYEQYF.

The chain links TRBV7-6 to TRBJ2-1; 7 positions agree with TRBD2. J lost 1 base, V lost 3 bases, and 6 bases had no gene match. Looked up from germline, CDR1 is SGHVS and CDR2 is FNYEAQ. The CDR3 is made up of 16 amino acids. The DNA for the CDR3 is TGTGCCAGCAGCTTTGCCGAGGGACTATCCTACAATGAGCAGTTCTTC. Amino acid sequence: CASSFAEGLSYNEQFF.

This sequence joins TRBV6-1 and TRBJ1-2; a possible D gene is TRBD1 (6 bases). CDR3 length: 15 residues. V lost 5 bases, J lost 4 bases, and 17 bases lay in between. Germline V gives CDR1 MNHNS, CDR2 SASEGT. CDR3 in amino acids: CASSNRDKLFYGYTF. CDR3 bases: TGTGCCAGCAGTAACCGGGACAAGTTATTCTATGGCTACACCTTC.

This clone has ten or more counts. Distinct nucleotide sequences in the sample also encode this CDR3. The CDR3 here is CASSPGTGGPFGRPTYEGRYF. The CDR3 DNA is TGTGCCAGTTCCCCCGGGACAGGGGGCCCCTTTGGTCGGCCCACCTACGAGGGTCGGTACTTC. The chain combines TRBV19 with TRBJ2-7, with TRBD1 identical over 12 bases. CDR1 is LNHDA and CDR2 is SQIVND in the germline V gene (reference sequence). The V segment lost 8 bases and the J segment 12 bases; nucleotides outside the gene matches: 35. This CDR3 has 21 amino acids.

To note about this clone: This is likely an artifact of a read error, given a far larger clone one base away. V usage is TRBV25-1 and J usage is TRBJ2-7, with 14 bases that match TRBD2. Germline CDR1 MGHDK, CDR2 SYGVNS. The J segment lost 5 bases and the V segment lost 3 bases, leaving 6 bases of the junction unmatched. The CDR3 runs to 16 residues. The CDR3 sequence: CASSEPGLAGAHEQYF. CDR3 bases: TGTGCCAGCAGTGAGCCGGGACTAGCGGGAGCCCACGAGCAGTACTTC.

The chain uses TRBV6-1 and TRBJ2-7, with 10 bases identical to TRBD1. Germline assignment: CDR1 MNHNS and CDR2 SASEGT. Trimming took 7 bases from V and 6 from J; bases not matched to a gene: 9. The CDR3 extends over 14 amino acids. The CDR3 loop is CASTRQGAQSEQYF. The CDR3 region has the DNA TGTGCCAGCACCAGACAGGGGGCCCAATCCGAGCAGTACTTC.

Regarding this clone: It differs at one base from a far larger clone, so likely a read error. The rearrangement links TRBV28 to TRBJ2-4, with no clear D. CDR3 size: 16 residues. Germline CDR1 reads MDHEN; CDR2 reads SYDVKM. DNA of the CDR3: TGTGCCAGCAGCCCCCTACTCCTGGTAGCCAAAAGCATTCAGTACTTC. The encoded protein is CASSPLLLVAKSIQYF.

The chain has TRBV6-4 and TRBJ2-1; D is possibly TRBD2 (5 bases). CDR3 length: 15 residues. Trimming stripped 0 bases from V and 6 bases from J, with 12 bases between. Germline CDR1 and CDR2: MRHNA and SNTAGT. CDR3 DNA sequence: TGTGCCAGCAGTGACTCTCGCGGGCTCTCCAATGAGCAGTTCTTC. This gives the protein CASSDSRGLSNEQFF.

The CDR3 bases are TGTGCCAGCAGCCTAGACGGGGCGGACAGGGGACGTCGTGGCTACACCTTC. It yields the protein CASSLDGADRGRRGYTF. The gene calls are TRBV5-5 and TRBJ1-2; 9 bases agree with TRBD1. Trimming cost V 4 bases and J 7 bases; bases outside gene matches: 17. The CDR3 totals 17 residues. CDR1 is SGHKS and CDR2 is YYEKEE in the germline V gene (reference sequence).

The rearrangement links TRBV18 to TRBJ2-3; D is unresolved. Germline loops: CDR1 KGHSH, CDR2 LQKENI. This CDR3 comprises 13 residues. Trimming took off 6 bases at V and 0 bases at J, with 7 bases between the two ends. This CDR3 is CASSASSTDTQYF. CDR3 nucleotides: TGTGCCAGCTCGGCATCTAGCACAGATACGCAGTATTTT. The variable domain in full, completed from reference TRBV18 and TRBJ2-3, reads NAGVMQNPRHLVRRRGQEARLRCSPMKGHSHVYWYRQLPEEGLKFMVYLQKENIIDESGMPKERFSAEFPKEGPSILRIQQVVRGDSAAYFCASSASSTDTQYFGPGTRLTVL.

The rearrangement links TRBV28 to TRBJ2-7, with TRBD1 matching 7 bases. CDR1 and CDR2 (germline): MDHEN, SYDVKM. This CDR3 contains 13 residues. With 4 bases clipped from V and 6 bases from J, the junction kept 6 bases outside the gene matches. The chain's CDR3 is CASSSQGFSEQYF. The DNA for the CDR3 is TGTGCCAGCAGTTCACAGGGGTTCTCCGAGCAGTACTTC.

The chain has TRBV18 and TRBJ1-2, with a possible D match to TRBD1 (5 bases). The CDR3 is 14 amino acids. CDR1 is KGHSH and CDR2 is LQKENI in the germline V gene. The germline V and J ends were trimmed by 3 bases and 6 bases, with 14 bases remaining between them. In DNA form, the CDR3 reads TGTGCCAGCTCACCGAGCCAGGGACGAGATGGCTACACCTTC. Amino acid sequence: CASSPSQGRDGYTF.

This clone was recorded a few times. A far more abundant clone sits one base away, making this likely a read error. Other DNA sequences in the sample encode the same CDR3. The chain couples TRBV29-1 to TRBJ1-1; 9 bases are a match to TRBD1. CDR1 is SQVTM and CDR2 is ANQGSEA in the germline V gene. There are 12 residues in the CDR3. V trimming: 7 bases; J trimming: 2 bases; junction bases outside the gene matches: 2. The chain's CDR3 is CSGDRVNTEAFF. Here the CDR3 DNA reads TGCAGCGGGGACAGGGTTAACACTGAAGCTTTCTTT.

This clone came up once. The chain has TRBV21-1 and TRBJ2-1; the DNA was not compared with TRBD2, the D call given in the table. TRBV21-1 is an annotated pseudogene. The CDR3 spans 14 residues. This CDR3 is CASSPRTFYNEQFF. DNA for the CDR3: TGTGCCAGCAGCCCCCGGACTTTCTACAATGAGCAGTTCTTC.

This clone was counted many times. The same CDR3 is also encoded by other DNA sequences in this sample. The gene calls are TRBV2 and TRBJ2-5; the match to TRBD1 covers 9 bases. Germline V lookup: CDR1 SNHLY, CDR2 FYNNEI. This CDR3 is 14 amino acids long. J was trimmed by 5 bases and V by 4 bases; bases with no gene match: 5. The CDR3 region has the DNA TGTGCCAGCAGTGGGACAGGGGCCGGGGAGACCCAGTACTTC. Protein: CASSGTGAGETQYF.

This chain links TRBV6-5 with TRBJ1-2; 7 bases match TRBD1. The CDR3 runs to 13 residues. Germline-derived CDR1 and CDR2 are MNHEY and SVGAGI. J lost 3 bases, V lost 5 bases, and 3 bases had no gene match. The CDR3 nucleotides are TGTGCCAGCAGTAAAGACAGGGACTATGGCTACACCTTC. Translating it yields CASSKDRDYGYTF.

About this clone: This probably arose from a read error, given a far larger clone one base away. The same CDR3 also results from other DNA sequences found in this sample. CDR3 coding DNA: TGTGCCAGCAGTTGGAGGGGTATCTCTGGAAACACCATATATTTT. Amino acid sequence: CASSWRGISGNTIYF. The V and J genes are TRBV6-5 and TRBJ1-3; possibly TRBD1 for D (5 bases). The V end was cut by 4 bases, the J end by 0 bases, with 10 bases between. The CDR3 is made up of 15 amino acids. The germline V gene has CDR1 MNHEY and CDR2 SVGAGI.